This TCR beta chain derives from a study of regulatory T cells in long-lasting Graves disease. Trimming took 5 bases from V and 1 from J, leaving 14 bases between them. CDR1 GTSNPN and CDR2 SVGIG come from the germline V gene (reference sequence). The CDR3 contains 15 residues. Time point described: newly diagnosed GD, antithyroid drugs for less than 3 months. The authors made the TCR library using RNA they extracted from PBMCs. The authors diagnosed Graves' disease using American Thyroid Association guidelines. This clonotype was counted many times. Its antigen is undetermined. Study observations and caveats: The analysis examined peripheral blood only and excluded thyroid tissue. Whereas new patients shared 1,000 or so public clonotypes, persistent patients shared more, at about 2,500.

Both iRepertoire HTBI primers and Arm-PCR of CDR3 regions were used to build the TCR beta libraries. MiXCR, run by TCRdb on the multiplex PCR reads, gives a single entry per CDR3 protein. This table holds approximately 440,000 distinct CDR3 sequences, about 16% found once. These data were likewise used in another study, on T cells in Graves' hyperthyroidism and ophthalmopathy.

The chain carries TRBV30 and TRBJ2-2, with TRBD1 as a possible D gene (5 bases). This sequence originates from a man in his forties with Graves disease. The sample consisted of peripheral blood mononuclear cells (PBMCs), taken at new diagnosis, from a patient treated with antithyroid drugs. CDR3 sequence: CAWGALGRNTGELFF. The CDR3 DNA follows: TGTGCCTGGGGGGCCTTGGGCAGGAACACCGGGGAGCTGTTTTTT.